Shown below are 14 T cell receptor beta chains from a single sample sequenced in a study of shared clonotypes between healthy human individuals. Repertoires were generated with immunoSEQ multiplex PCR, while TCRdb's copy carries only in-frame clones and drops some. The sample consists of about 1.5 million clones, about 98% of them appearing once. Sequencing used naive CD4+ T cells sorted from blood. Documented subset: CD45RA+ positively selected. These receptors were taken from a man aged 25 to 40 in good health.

CDR3 in DNA: TGTGCCAGTAACCAGGGTAGAAATGAAAAACTGTTTTTT. This translates into CASNQGRNEKLFF. The rearrangement uses TRBV19 and TRBJ1-4, with D perhaps TRBD1 (5 bases). Germline CDR1 reads LNHDA; CDR2 reads SQIVND (reference sequence). The CDR3 runs 13 residues. With 7 bases removed from V and 5 bases from J, the gap between germline ends came to 11 bases.

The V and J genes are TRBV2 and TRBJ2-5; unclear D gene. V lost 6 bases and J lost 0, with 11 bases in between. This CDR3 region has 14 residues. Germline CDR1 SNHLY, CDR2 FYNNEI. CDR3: CASSARRNQETQYF. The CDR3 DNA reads TGTGCCAGCAGCGCAAGACGGAACCAAGAGACCCAGTACTTC. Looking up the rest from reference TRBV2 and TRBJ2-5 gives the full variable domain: EPEVTQTPSHQVTQMGQEVILRCVPISNHLYFYWYRQILGQKVEFLVSFYNNEISEKSEIFDDQFSVERPDGSNFTLKIRSTKLEDSAMYFCASSARRNQETQYFGPGTRLLVL.

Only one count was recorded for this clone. CDR3 sequence: CASSLVGVTEAFF. CDR3 nucleotides: TGCGCCAGCAGCTTGGTTGGGGTCACTGAAGCTTTCTTT. The rearrangement links TRBV5-1 to TRBJ1-1; D is unclear. V lost 0 bases, J lost 4 bases, and 7 bases lay in between. There are 13 residues in the CDR3. Germline V lookup: CDR1 SGHRS, CDR2 YFSETQ.

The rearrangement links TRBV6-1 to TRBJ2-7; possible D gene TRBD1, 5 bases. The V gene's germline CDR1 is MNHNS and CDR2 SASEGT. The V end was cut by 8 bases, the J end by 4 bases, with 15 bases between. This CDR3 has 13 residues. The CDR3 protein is CASEQVRRYEQYF. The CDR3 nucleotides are TGTGCCAGCGAACAGGTCCGTCGGTACGAGCAGTACTTC.

DNA of the CDR3: TGTGCCAGCAGTGAAATTGAAATTGGCGAGCAGTACTTC. Translating it yields CASSEIEIGEQYF. This sequence joins TRBV2 and TRBJ2-7; D unresolved. V lost 2 bases and J lost 6, with 11 bases in between. The CDR3 totals 13 residues. Germline-derived CDR1 and CDR2 are SNHLY and FYNNEI.

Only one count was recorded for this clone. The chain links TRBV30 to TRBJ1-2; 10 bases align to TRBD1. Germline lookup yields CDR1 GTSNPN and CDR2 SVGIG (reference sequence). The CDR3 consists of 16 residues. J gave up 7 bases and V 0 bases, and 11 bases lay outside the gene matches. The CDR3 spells CAWSVLVGQGTGGYTF. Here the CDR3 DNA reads TGTGCCTGGAGTGTATTGGTGGGACAGGGGACGGGTGGCTACACCTTC.

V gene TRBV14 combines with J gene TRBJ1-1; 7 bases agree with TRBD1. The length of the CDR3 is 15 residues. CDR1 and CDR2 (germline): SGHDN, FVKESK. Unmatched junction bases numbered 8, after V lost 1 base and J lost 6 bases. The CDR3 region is CASSQGFRQGAEAFF. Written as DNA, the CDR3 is TGTGCCAGCAGCCAAGGGTTCCGACAGGGCGCTGAAGCTTTCTTT.

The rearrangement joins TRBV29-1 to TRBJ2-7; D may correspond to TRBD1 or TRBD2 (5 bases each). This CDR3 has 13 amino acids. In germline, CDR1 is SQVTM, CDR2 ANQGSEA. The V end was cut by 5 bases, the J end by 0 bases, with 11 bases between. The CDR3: CSVRKGSSYEQYF. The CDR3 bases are TGCAGCGTTCGCAAGGGGAGCTCCTACGAGCAGTACTTC.

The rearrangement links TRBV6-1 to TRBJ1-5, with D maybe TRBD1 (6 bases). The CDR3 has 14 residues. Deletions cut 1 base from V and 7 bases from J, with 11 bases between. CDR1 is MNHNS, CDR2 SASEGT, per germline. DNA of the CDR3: TGTGCCAGCAGTGAAGGACAGGTGGCCCAGCCCCAGCATTTT. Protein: CASSEGQVAQPQHF.

DNA for the CDR3: TGTGCCAGTAGTATTCGATTTGCTGTGACAGGGGAAGGGATAGTGACCGGGGAGCTGTTTTTT. The encoded protein is CASSIRFAVTGEGIVTGELFF. The chain combines TRBV19 with TRBJ2-2; TRBD1 aligns across 8 bases. The germline gives CDR1 LNHDA, CDR2 SQIVND (reference sequence). CDR3 size: 21 residues. The junction had 23 bases not matched to a gene; V was cut back by 3 bases and J by 5 bases.

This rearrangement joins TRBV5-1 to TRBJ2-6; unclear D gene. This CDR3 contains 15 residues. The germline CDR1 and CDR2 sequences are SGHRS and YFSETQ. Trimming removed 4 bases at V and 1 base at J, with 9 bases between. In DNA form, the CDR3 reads TGCGCCAGCAGCCAATTGGGGTCTGGGGCCAACGTCCTGACTTTC. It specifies CASSQLGSGANVLTF.

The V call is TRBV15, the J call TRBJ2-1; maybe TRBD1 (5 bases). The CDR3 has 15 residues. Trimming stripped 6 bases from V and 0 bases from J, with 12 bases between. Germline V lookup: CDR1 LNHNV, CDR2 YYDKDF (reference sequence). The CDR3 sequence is CATSRTKGSYNEQFF. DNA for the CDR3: TGTGCCACCAGTCGGACAAAAGGCTCCTACAATGAGCAGTTCTTC.

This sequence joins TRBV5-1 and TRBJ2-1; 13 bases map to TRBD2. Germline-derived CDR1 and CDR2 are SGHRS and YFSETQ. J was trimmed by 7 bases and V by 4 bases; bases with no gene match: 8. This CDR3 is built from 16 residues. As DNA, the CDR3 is TGCGCCAGCAGCCCAGTGGGGACTAGCGGGATAAATGAGCAGTTCTTC. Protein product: CASSPVGTSGINEQFF.

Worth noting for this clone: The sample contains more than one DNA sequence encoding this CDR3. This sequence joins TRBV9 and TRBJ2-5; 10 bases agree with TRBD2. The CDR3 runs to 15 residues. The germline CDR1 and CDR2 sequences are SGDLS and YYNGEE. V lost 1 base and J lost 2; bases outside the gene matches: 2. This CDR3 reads CASSVSSGRQETQYF. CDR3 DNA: TGTGCCAGCAGCGTATCTAGCGGGAGACAAGAGACCCAGTACTTC.